This TCR beta chain was sequenced for a study of T cell responses to AZD1222 COVID-19 vaccine. Germline loops: CDR1 MNHEY, CDR2 SMNVEV (reference sequence). The CDR3 extends over 16 amino acids. The V and J ends lost 7 bases and 1 base, in that order; junction bases with no gene match: 9. Profiled with immunoSEQ multiplex PCR; TCRdb holds only in-frame clones, not every one. This table has about 150,000 clones, approximately 90% appearing once. The chain uses TRBV27 and TRBJ2-2, with 7 bases matching TRBD1. The source material was peripheral blood, sampled on day 0 of AZD1222 vaccination. The receptor's source is an adult in good health. The CDR3 sequence is CASNSLTGRNTGELFF. The DNA of the CDR3 is TGTGCCAGCAATTCCCTGACAGGGCGGAACACCGGGGAGCTGTTTTTT.